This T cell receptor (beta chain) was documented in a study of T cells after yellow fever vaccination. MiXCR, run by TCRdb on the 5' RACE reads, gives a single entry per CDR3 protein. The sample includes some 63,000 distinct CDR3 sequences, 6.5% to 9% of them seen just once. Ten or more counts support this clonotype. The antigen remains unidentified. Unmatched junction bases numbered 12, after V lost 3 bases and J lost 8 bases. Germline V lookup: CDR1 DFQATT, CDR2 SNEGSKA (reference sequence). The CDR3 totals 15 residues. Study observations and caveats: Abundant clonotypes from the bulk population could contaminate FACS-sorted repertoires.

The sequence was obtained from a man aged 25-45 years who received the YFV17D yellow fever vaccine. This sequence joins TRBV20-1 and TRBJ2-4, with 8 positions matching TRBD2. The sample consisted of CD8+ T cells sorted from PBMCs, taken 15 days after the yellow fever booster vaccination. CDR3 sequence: CSASGSERELYIQYF. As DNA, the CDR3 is TGCAGTGCTAGTGGCTCTGAGCGGGAGTTATACATTCAGTACTTC.